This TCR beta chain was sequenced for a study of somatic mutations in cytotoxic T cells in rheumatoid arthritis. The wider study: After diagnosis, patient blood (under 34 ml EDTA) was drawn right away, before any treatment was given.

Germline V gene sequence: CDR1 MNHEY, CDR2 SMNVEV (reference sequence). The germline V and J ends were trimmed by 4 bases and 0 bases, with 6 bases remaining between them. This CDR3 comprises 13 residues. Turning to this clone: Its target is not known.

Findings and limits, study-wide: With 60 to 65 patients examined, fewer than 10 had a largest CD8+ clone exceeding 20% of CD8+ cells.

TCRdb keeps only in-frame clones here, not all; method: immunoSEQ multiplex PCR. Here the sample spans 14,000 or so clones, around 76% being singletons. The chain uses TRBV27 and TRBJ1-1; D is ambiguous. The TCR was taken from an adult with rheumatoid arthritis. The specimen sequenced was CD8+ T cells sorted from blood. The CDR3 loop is CASSYGVNTEAFF. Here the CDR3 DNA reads TGTGCCAGCAGTTACGGGGTGAACACTGAAGCTTTCTTT.